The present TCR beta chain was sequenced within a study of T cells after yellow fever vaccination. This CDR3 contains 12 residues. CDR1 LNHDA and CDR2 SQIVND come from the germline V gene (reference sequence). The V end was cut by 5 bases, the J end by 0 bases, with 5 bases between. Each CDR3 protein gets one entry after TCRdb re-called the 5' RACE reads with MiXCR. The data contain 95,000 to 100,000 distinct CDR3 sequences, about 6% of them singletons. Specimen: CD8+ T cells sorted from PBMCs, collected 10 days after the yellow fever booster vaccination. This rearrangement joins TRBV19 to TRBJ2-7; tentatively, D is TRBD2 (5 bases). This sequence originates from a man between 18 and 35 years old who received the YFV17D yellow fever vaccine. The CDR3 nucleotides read TGTGCCAGTAGTGACTACTCCTACGAGCAGTACTTC. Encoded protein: CASSDYSYEQYF.